The present T cell receptor beta chain was sequenced within a study of blood T cell repertoires in COVID-19. Study details: Samples taken during acute and convalescent COVID-19 were collected in the United States, Italy and Spain.

Sequencing was performed with immunoSEQ multiplex PCR; in TCRdb, only in-frame clones are kept and a portion is missing. The sample carries around 200,000 clones, roughly 85% recorded once. This CDR3 comprises 14 residues. The germline gives CDR1 MNHEY, CDR2 SVGEGT. Trimming left V 2 bases short and J 5 bases short, with 12 bases between. In terms of age and location, participants ranged from roughly 18 to 100 years and lived in fewer than 30 US areas. Assignment of participants to cohorts was predicated upon participant-reported clinical history. Each recovered donor of Cohort 3 presented with two negative PCRs, clearance, or symptom resolution.

The sample taken for sequencing was PBMCs or T cells enriched from blood (not recorded which). The chain couples TRBV6-2 or TRBV6-3 to TRBJ1-2; tentative D call: TRBD1 (6 bases). This TCR was sampled from a man between 40 and 49 years old who had recovered from COVID-19. CDR3 nucleotides: TGTGCCAGCAGTTACCTGTCAGGGGAATATGGCTACACCTTC. It yields the protein CASSYLSGEYGYTF.